This TCR beta chain was found in a study of tumor-infiltrating lymphocytes in oesophageal squamous cell carcinoma. Germline V gene sequence: CDR1 SNHLY, CDR2 FYNNEI. This CDR3 is built from 13 residues. Trimming removed 6 bases from V and 7 bases from J, with 16 bases in between. A single record per CDR3 protein comes from TCRdb applying MiXCR to the PCR reads. The sample holds tens of thousands of distinct CDR3 sequences, approximately 34% seen once. The sequence came from a female donor with esophageal squamous cell carcinoma. The rearrangement uses TRBV2 and TRBJ2-7, with D perhaps being TRBD1 or TRBD2 (5 bases each). Sequencing used esophageal tumor tissue. The CDR3 loop reads CASRGTTHNEQYF. In DNA form, the CDR3 reads TGTGCCAGCAGAGGGACGACTCACAATGAGCAGTACTTC.